A selection of T cell receptor beta chains follows, all from one sample in a study of shared clonotypes between healthy human individuals. Here immunoSEQ multiplex PCR was the method, and the copy in TCRdb shows in-frame clones only, minus some. The repertoire holds 650,000 to 700,000 clones, with less than 95% as singletons. Sequenced input: memory CD8+ T cells from PBMCs. Every receptor here comes from a man between 18 and 35 years old in good health. Some clones in this sample may be carry-over from other donors' samples. CDR3s include the opening cysteine and the closing phenylalanine or tryptophan. A D gene is named only where the DNA matches it firmly. Some rows mark clone size as missing; the rest say once, few, many or name a class of expanded clone.

V: TRBV25-1; size: .; J: TRBJ1-1; D: .; DNA: TGTGCCAGCAGTGAATACGGGAACACTGAAGCTTTCTTT; CDR3: CASSEYGNTEAFF
V: TRBV27; size: .; J: TRBJ2-1; D: .; DNA: TGTGCCACACTCGAGGGCGGGTCCTACAATGAGCAGTTCTTC; CDR3: CATLEGGSYNEQFF
V: TRBV7-9; size: .; J: TRBJ2-3; D: .; DNA: TGTGCCAGCAGCTTTTTAGCCACAGATACGCAGTATTTT; CDR3: CASSFLATDTQYF
V: TRBV27; size: few; J: TRBJ2-1; D: TRBD1; DNA: TGTGCCAGCAGTTTAGCACAGGGGGCCGGCAATGAGCAGTTCTTC; CDR3: CASSLAQGAGNEQFF
V: TRBV28; size: .; J: TRBJ2-5; D: TRBD2; DNA: TGTGCCAGCAGTCCTCACCATAGCGGGAGGGACCAAGAGACCCAGTACTTC; CDR3: CASSPHHSGRDQETQYF
V: TRBV7-9; size: .; J: TRBJ2-2; D: .; DNA: TGTGCCAGCAGCTTCAGACAGGTGATGACCGGGGAGCTGTTTTTT; CDR3: CASSFRQVMTGELFF
V: TRBV27; size: .; J: TRBJ2-3; D: .; DNA: TGTGCCAGCGCCTGGTTAGGCAGGAGTGCGGATACGCAGTATTTT; CDR3: CASAWLGRSADTQYF
V: TRBV28; size: .; J: TRBJ2-7; D: .; DNA: TGTGCCAGCAGTTTCGCTGATTCCTACGAGCAGTACTTC; CDR3: CASSFADSYEQYF
V: TRBV5-6; size: .; J: TRBJ2-3; D: TRBD1; DNA: TGTGCCAGCAGCTCCCTCGGAGCACAGGGGTTTCCAGATACGCAGTATTTT; CDR3: CASSSLGAQGFPDTQYF
V: TRBV5-1; size: .; J: TRBJ1-3; D: TRBD1; DNA: TGCGCCAGCAGCCCGGGACAGCGAGGCTCTGGAAACACCATATATTTT; CDR3: CASSPGQRGSGNTIYF
V: TRBV13; size: .; J: TRBJ2-1; D: TRBD1; DNA: TGTGCCAGCAGTTCAGCCGGGACAGTATACAATGAGCAGTTCTTC; CDR3: CASSSAGTVYNEQFF
V: TRBV7-9; size: .; J: TRBJ2-7; D: TRBD1; DNA: TGTGCCAGCAGCTTAGGACAGGGGAGCTCCTACGAGCAGTACTTC; CDR3: CASSLGQGSSYEQYF
V: TRBV7-8; size: .; J: TRBJ1-2; D: .; DNA: TGTGCCAGCAGCTTATACGCCCTAAGGGAACTCTATGGCTACACCTTC; CDR3: CASSLYALRELYGYTF
V: TRBV19; size: .; J: TRBJ1-4; D: TRBD1; DNA: TGTGCCAGTACAGACAGGGCCGCAACTAATGAAAAACTGTTTTTT; CDR3: CASTDRAATNEKLFF
V: TRBV4-1; size: .; J: TRBJ2-5; D: .; DNA: TGCGCCAGCAGCCAAGAGCCCCAGGGAGTCCAGGAGACCCAGTACTTC; CDR3: CASSQEPQGVQETQYF
V: TRBV9; size: .; J: TRBJ1-3; D: .; DNA: TGTGCCAGCAGCCCGCAGGGGCGGGACACCATATATTTT; CDR3: CASSPQGRDTIYF
V: TRBV27; size: .; J: TRBJ1-2; D: TRBD1; DNA: TGTGCCAGCAGTCCCGGGACAGGCCTACACACTAACTATGGCTACACCTTC; CDR3: CASSPGTGLHTNYGYTF
V: TRBV5-6; size: once; J: TRBJ2-6; D: TRBD1; DNA: TGTGCCAGCAGCCCGACAGGGGCCCCCTCTGGGGCCAACGTCCTGACTTTC; CDR3: CASSPTGAPSGANVLTF
V: TRBV28; size: .; J: TRBJ1-2; D: .; DNA: TGTGCCAGCAGTTTATTGTGGGCGGACACTATTAGGGACTATGGCTACACCTTC; CDR3: CASSLLWADTIRDYGYTF
V: TRBV29-1; size: .; J: TRBJ2-5; D: .; DNA: TGCAGCACCGCCGTGGGGGCCCAAGAGACCCAGTACTTC; CDR3: CSTAVGAQETQYF
V: TRBV5-6; size: .; J: TRBJ1-2; D: TRBD1; DNA: TGTGCCAGCAGCCTAGGGGGCAACGGCTACACCTTC; CDR3: CASSLGGNGYTF
V: TRBV19; size: .; J: TRBJ2-7; D: .; DNA: TGTGCCAGTAGTATCGGGAGCTCCTACGAGCAGTACTTC; CDR3: CASSIGSSYEQYF
V: TRBV9; size: .; J: TRBJ2-7; D: .; DNA: TGTGCCAGCAGCGTAGGTGGCACTTATCTCTACGAGCAGTACTTC; CDR3: CASSVGGTYLYEQYF
V: TRBV5-8; size: .; J: TRBJ1-2; D: .; DNA: TGTGCCAGCAGCTTGCGCGCCAGGGACTATGGCTACACCTTC; CDR3: CASSLRARDYGYTF
V: TRBV6-5; size: .; J: TRBJ1-4; D: .; DNA: TGTGCCAGCAGTTACTTGGGGGGTACTAATGAAAAACTGTTTTTT; CDR3: CASSYLGGTNEKLFF
V: TRBV14; size: .; J: TRBJ1-1; D: TRBD1; DNA: TGTGCCAGCAGCCAAGATCCCCCAGGGGGTTACACTGAAGCTTTCTTT; CDR3: CASSQDPPGGYTEAFF
V: TRBV7-7; size: .; J: TRBJ2-3; D: .; DNA: TGTGCCAGCAGCCTTGACAGCACAGATACGCAGTATTTT; CDR3: CASSLDSTDTQYF
V: TRBV6-1; size: .; J: TRBJ2-2; D: .; DNA: TGTGCCAGCAGTGCGACTAGAATCGGGGCCCCCGGGGAGCTGTTTTTT; CDR3: CASSATRIGAPGELFF
V: TRBV29-1; size: .; J: TRBJ2-7; D: .; DNA: TGCAGCGTACTAGGGCGTTTCATCCCCTACGAGCAGTACTTC; CDR3: CSVLGRFIPYEQYF
V: TRBV30; size: .; J: TRBJ1-1; D: .; DNA: TGTGCCTGGGTAGGGTTACGCATGAACACTGAAGCTTTCTTT; CDR3: CAWVGLRMNTEAFF
V: TRBV7-9; size: .; J: TRBJ2-1; D: .; DNA: TGTGCCACCCGGTGGGGGGAATCCTACAATGAGCAGTTCTTC; CDR3: CATRWGESYNEQFF
V: TRBV27; size: .; J: TRBJ2-7; D: .; DNA: TGTGCCAGCAGTCCCCCGGGCCGCTCCTACGAGCAGTACTTC; CDR3: CASSPPGRSYEQYF
V: TRBV19; size: many; J: TRBJ2-2; D: .; DNA: TGTGCCAGTAGTATAGACGGTCCTTACACCGGGGAGCTGTTTTTT; CDR3: CASSIDGPYTGELFF
V: TRBV2; size: .; J: TRBJ2-1; D: .; DNA: TGTGCCAGCATAGTGGGACCGAGCCCGTTCTTC; CDR3: CASIVGPSPFF
V: TRBV5-6; size: .; J: TRBJ2-2; D: .; DNA: TGTGCCAGCACCCGAGAAGGCGCTGCAACCGGGGAGCTGTTTTTT; CDR3: CASTREGAATGELFF
V: TRBV6-1; size: .; J: TRBJ1-3; D: .; DNA: TGTGCCAGCAGTGGCAGTCAGAGCTCTGGAAACACCATATATTTT; CDR3: CASSGSQSSGNTIYF
V: TRBV7-2; size: few; J: TRBJ2-1; D: TRBD2; DNA: TGTGCCAGCAGCTCGCCTCGACTAGCCAGCGATGAGCAGTTCTTC; CDR3: CASSSPRLASDEQFF
V: TRBV5-4; size: once; J: TRBJ2-3; D: TRBD1; DNA: TGTGCCAGCAGCTACAGGACAGGACCAGAAACTTTT; CDR3: CASSYRTGPETF
V: TRBV5-4; size: .; J: TRBJ1-1; D: .; DNA: TGTGCCAGCAGCCTGGGACACCGGGCGGCTGAAGCTTTCTTT; CDR3: CASSLGHRAAEAFF
V: TRBV5-1; size: .; J: TRBJ2-7; D: .; DNA: TGCGCCAGCAGCTTGGCGGGTGACAGCTCCTACGAGCAGTACTTC; CDR3: CASSLAGDSSYEQYF
V: TRBV11-2; size: once; J: TRBJ2-5; D: .; DNA: TGTGCCAGCAGCTTAGACCCCCCAGAGACCCAGTACTTC; CDR3: CASSLDPPETQYF
V: TRBV7-8; size: .; J: TRBJ2-7; D: .; DNA: TGTGCCAGCAGCTCGCCACTCTACGAGCAGTACTTC; CDR3: CASSSPLYEQYF
V: TRBV6-5; size: .; J: TRBJ2-1; D: .; DNA: TGTGCCAGCAGCCCTGGGCGGAGGGGGTATGAGCAGTTCTTC; CDR3: CASSPGRRGYEQFF
V: TRBV30; size: .; J: TRBJ1-3; D: TRBD1; DNA: TGTGCCTGGTGGACAGGCCTCGGGGGAAACACCATATATTTT; CDR3: CAWWTGLGGNTIYF
V: TRBV7-9; size: few; J: TRBJ2-1; D: .; DNA: TGTGCCAGCACCCCCCGGGGTCGACCCGAGCAGTTCTTC; CDR3: CASTPRGRPEQFF
V: TRBV28; size: .; J: TRBJ2-1; D: TRBD2; DNA: TGTGCCAGCAGTTCCAGGACTAGCGGACACTCCTACAATGAGCAGTTCTTC; CDR3: CASSSRTSGHSYNEQFF
V: TRBV28; size: .; J: TRBJ1-5; D: .; DNA: TGTGCCACCGCCGGGGGGGCAGCCCGGGGGCCCCAGCATTTT; CDR3: CATAGGAARGPQHF
V: TRBV9; size: .; J: TRBJ1-2; D: .; DNA: TGTGCCAGCAGCGCCGACAAGTTTAACTATGGCTACACCTTC; CDR3: CASSADKFNYGYTF
V: TRBV29-1; size: .; J: TRBJ2-5; D: .; DNA: TGCAGCGTTGAGGCCGGGACCCAAGAGACCCAGTACTTC; CDR3: CSVEAGTQETQYF
V: TRBV19; size: .; J: TRBJ2-7; D: TRBD1; DNA: TGTGCCAGTAGTATAAGGACAGGGCCGTACGAGCAGTACTTC; CDR3: CASSIRTGPYEQYF
V: TRBV19; size: .; J: TRBJ1-2; D: .; DNA: TGTGCCAGTACCCTCATCACCCAAGACCCGAGCTATGGCTACACCTTC; CDR3: CASTLITQDPSYGYTF
V: TRBV30; size: few; J: TRBJ1-2; D: .; DNA: TGTGCCTGGAGTACGGGCGGGACACTCCCCTCGGGCTATGGCTACACCTTC; CDR3: CAWSTGGTLPSGYGYTF